These 11 T cell receptor beta chains were all obtained from the same sample, sequenced in a study of early T cells in non-severe SARS-CoV-2 infection. One entry per CDR3 protein, called by TCRdb with MiXCR from the 5' RACE reads. The sample gives under 40,000 distinct CDR3 sequences, nearly 6% of which show up once; 7.6% is in the top ten. The sample consisted of whole blood. These TCRs come from an adult who was a healthcare worker with PCR-confirmed SARS-CoV-2 infection or an uninfected control (not recorded which).

This clonotype was picked up many times. This chain connects TRBV6-5 to TRBJ1-2; 9 bases fit TRBD1. The V and J ends lost 6 bases and 0 bases, in that order; junction bases with no gene match: 8. This CDR3 contains 16 residues. Germline V gene sequence: CDR1 MNHEY, CDR2 SVGAGI. The CDR3 protein is CASSPGQGSTNYGYTF. The CDR3 region has the DNA TGTGCCAGCAGCCCGGGACAGGGTTCGACTAACTATGGCTACACCTTC.

CDR3 sequence reads: CASSLRQGARDTQYF. CDR3 bases: TGTGCCAGCAGCTTGAGGCAGGGGGCAAGAGATACGCAGTATTTT. The chain joins TRBV5-6 to TRBJ2-3; the match to TRBD1 covers 8 bases. The CDR3 runs to 15 residues. The V gene's germline CDR1 is SGHDT and CDR2 YYEEEE. V shed 1 base and J 5 bases; nucleotides not matched to a gene: 6.

This clonotype occurred many times. The rearrangement joins TRBV11-2 to TRBJ2-1; D call uncertain. Between the trimmed V and J ends, which lost 1 base and 6 bases, there was a span of 7 bases. The CDR3 has 13 amino acids. CDR1 is SGHAT, CDR2 FQNNGV, per germline. CDR3 nucleotides: TGTGCCAGCAGCTTAGTCCGCTTCAATGAGCAGTTCTTC. Translated: CASSLVRFNEQFF.

There are many counts of this clonotype. V gene TRBV13 combines with J gene TRBJ1-5; tentatively, D is TRBD1 (5 bases). The germline V gene encodes CDR1 PRHDT and CDR2 FYEKMQ (reference sequence). The CDR3 runs 15 residues. Trimming left V 0 bases short and J 4 bases short, with 10 bases between. This CDR3 is CASSLGLRGNQPQHF. The CDR3 DNA follows: TGTGCCAGCAGCTTAGGCTTAAGGGGTAATCAGCCCCAGCATTTT.

In its sample, this clonotype was seen many times. The chain has TRBV20-1 and TRBJ2-2; TRBD2 aligns across 9 bases. The J segment lost 4 bases and the V segment lost 6 bases, leaving 12 bases of the junction unmatched. This CDR3 spans 16 amino acids. Germline CDR1 and CDR2: DFQATT and SNEGSKA (reference sequence). The CDR3 here is CSAKRGLAGTTGELFF. The CDR3 region has the DNA TGCAGTGCCAAACGGGGGCTAGCGGGAACCACCGGGGAGCTGTTTTTT.

The sample holds many counts of this clonotype. CDR3 nucleotide sequence: TGTGCCAGTCAGGGGGAAGGTGAAGCTTTCTTT. Its protein is CASQGEGEAFF. The chain links TRBV10-3 to TRBJ1-1, with 7 bases that match TRBD1. The CDR3 has 11 amino acids. Per the germline V gene, CDR1 is ENHRY and CDR2 is SYGVKD. The trim removed 10 bases at V and 7 bases at J, leaving 6 bases unmatched.

In this sample, this clonotype turned up many times. The CDR3 sequence is CASRRISGIEAFF. The DNA for the CDR3 is TGTGCCAGCAGGCGTATTTCGGGGATAGAAGCTTTCTTT. The V call is TRBV2, the J call TRBJ1-1; D gene unclear. V lost 6 bases and J 8 bases, leaving 16 bases between the germline ends. The germline gives CDR1 SNHLY, CDR2 FYNNEI. This CDR3 has 13 residues.

This clonotype was found many times. The J gene is TRBJ1-5, the V gene TRBV19; a weak D match, TRBD1 (6 bases). Trimming took 4 bases from V and 4 from J, leaving 8 bases between them. Germline V lookup: CDR1 LNHDA, CDR2 SQIVND (reference sequence). CDR3 size: 13 residues. In nucleotides, the CDR3 is TGTGCCAGTAGTAAGGACAGAAATCAGCCCCAGCATTTT. It codes for CASSKDRNQPQHF.

Many counts were recorded for this clonotype. The chain employs TRBV18 and TRBJ2-5; the D call may be TRBD1 or TRBD2 (6 bases each). Germline CDR1 reads KGHSH; CDR2 reads LQKENI. The CDR3 totals 16 residues. Trimming pared 1 base from V and 3 bases from J, leaving 15 bases between. CDR3 DNA: TGTGCCAGCTCACCACTGTACAGGGAGGTCGAAGAGACCCAGTACTTC. It encodes CASSPLYREVEETQYF. The variable domain in full, completed from reference TRBV18 and TRBJ2-5, reads NAGVMQNPRHLVRRRGQEARLRCSPMKGHSHVYWYRQLPEEGLKFMVYLQKENIIDESGMPKERFSAEFPKEGPSILRIQQVVRGDSAAYFCASSPLYREVEETQYFGPGTRLLVL.

This clonotype came up many times. The chain links TRBV7-9 to TRBJ2-3; D not resolved. This CDR3 is 13 amino acids long. The V gene's germline CDR1 is SEHNR and CDR2 FQNEAQ (reference sequence). V lost 11 bases to trimming and J lost 4 bases, with 16 bases between them. The CDR3 coding sequence is TGTGCCTCCCTCCCGAGTAGGGCAGATACGCAGTATTTT. Its translation is CASLPSRADTQYF.

The genes are TRBV2 and TRBJ1-5; D gene ambiguous. CDR3 length: 9 residues. Germline V CDR1 and CDR2: SNHLY, FYNNEI. V was clipped by 8 bases and J by 7 bases, with 3 bases between them. CDR3: CASGQPQHF. The CDR3 DNA sequence: TGTGCCAGCGGGCAGCCCCAGCATTTT.